This entry concerns a single T cell receptor (beta chain). The antigen is not known. Primers: 60 Vbeta forward and 13 Jbeta reverse. Sequenced by immunoSEQ multiplex PCR; TCRdb stores in-frame clones only, minus some. The sample records some 150,000 clones, 79% being singletons. The CDR3 extends over 11 amino acids. Germline CDR1 MNHEY, CDR2 SVGAGI. The ends lost 5 bases at V and 12 bases at J; junction bases unmatched: 6. This record comes from a study of cytomegalovirus exposure and HLA in healthy donors. The study's findings and limits: When analyzed later, a missense DCLRE1C variant was found to be linked to TCR beta V- and J-gene trimming. Versus the roughly 700-donor mean, an Asian-associated ancestry cluster reportedly showed fewer N-insertions in a later analysis. Three of the chains that were CMV-associated were confirmed in vitro to be specific for CMV antigens.

Input material: PBMCs. This TCR came from a man aged 50 to 59 in good health and CMV-seropositive. This rearrangement joins TRBV6-5 to TRBJ1-1; TRBD1 matches 7 bases. This CDR3 is CASSLGGSSFF. As DNA, the CDR3 is TGTGCCAGCAGTCTAGGGGGCAGTTCTTTCTTT.